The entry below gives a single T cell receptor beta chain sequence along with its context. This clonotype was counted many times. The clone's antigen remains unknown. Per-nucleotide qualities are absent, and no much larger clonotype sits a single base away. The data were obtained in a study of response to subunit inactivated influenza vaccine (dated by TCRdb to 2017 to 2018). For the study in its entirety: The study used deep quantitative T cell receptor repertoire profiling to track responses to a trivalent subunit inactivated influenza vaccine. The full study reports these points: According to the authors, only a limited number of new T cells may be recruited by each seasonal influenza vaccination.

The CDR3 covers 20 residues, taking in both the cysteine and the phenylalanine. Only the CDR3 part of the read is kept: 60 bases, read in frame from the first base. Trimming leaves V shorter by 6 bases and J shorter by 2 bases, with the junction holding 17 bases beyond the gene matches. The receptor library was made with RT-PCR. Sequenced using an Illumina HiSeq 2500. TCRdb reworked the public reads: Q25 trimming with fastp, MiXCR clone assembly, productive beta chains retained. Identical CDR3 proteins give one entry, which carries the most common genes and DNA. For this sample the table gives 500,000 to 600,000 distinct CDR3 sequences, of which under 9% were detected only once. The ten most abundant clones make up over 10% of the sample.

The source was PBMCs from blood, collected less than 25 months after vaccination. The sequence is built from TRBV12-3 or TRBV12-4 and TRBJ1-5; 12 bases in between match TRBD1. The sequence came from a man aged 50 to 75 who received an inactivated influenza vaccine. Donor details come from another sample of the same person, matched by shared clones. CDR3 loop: CASRSPLPGQGAIGNQPQHF. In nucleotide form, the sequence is TGTGCCAGCAGATCCCCCCTTCCGGGACAGGGGGCAATTGGCAATCAGCCCCAGCATTTT.